These T cell receptor beta chains were read from a single sample in a study of PD-1 blockade in mismatch repair-deficient tumors. Data came from immunoSEQ multiplex PCR; TCRdb stores just in-frame clones and leaves some out. The profile shows 90,000 to 130,000 clones, about 80% of them singletons. Sequenced here: peripheral blood, sampled 60 weeks after starting pembrolizumab. The source is an adult with mismatch repair-deficient cancer. The CDR3 runs from the conserved cysteine through the conserved F or W. The D gene is left open where the match is weak. Size is stated for part of the rows, as once, few or many counts, or as a class when the clone is expanded.

TRBJ2-3 | - | 12 | few | TRBV28 | CASSSQGDTQYF | TGTGCCAGCAGTTCCCAGGGGGATACGCAGTATTTT
TRBJ2-1 | TRBD2 | 16 | - | TRBV7-8 | CASSHTSGLAYNEQFF | TGTGCCAGCAGTCACACTAGCGGGTTAGCGTACAATGAGCAGTTCTTC
TRBJ2-3 | TRBD1 | 14 | - | TRBV7-3 | CASSIQDRVDTQYF | TGTGCCAGCAGCATTCAGGACAGGGTAGATACGCAGTATTTT
TRBJ2-5 | TRBD2 | 16 | - | TRBV2 | CASGHPSQLAEETQYF | TGTGCCAGCGGACATCCGTCCCAACTAGCGGAAGAGACCCAGTACTTC
TRBJ2-3 | - | 15 | - | TRBV5-1 | CASSLTGHFPDTQYF | TGCGCCAGCAGCTTGACAGGACATTTTCCAGATACGCAGTATTTT
TRBJ1-1 | TRBD1 | 13 | - | TRBV7-8 | CASSARQGTEAFF | TGTGCCAGCAGCGCCCGACAGGGGACTGAAGCTTTCTTT
TRBJ2-5 | - | 14 | - | TRBV27 | CASSPLSSQETQYF | TGTGCCAGCAGTCCCCTTTCTTCGCAAGAGACCCAGTACTTC
TRBJ2-3 | - | 13 | - | TRBV14 | CASSPTMPDTQYF | TGTGCCAGCAGCCCGACGATGCCGGATACGCAGTATTTT
TRBJ2-7 | - | 14 | - | TRBV6-5 | CASSYSERAYEQYF | TGTGCCAGCAGTTACTCGGAGAGAGCCTACGAGCAGTACTTC
TRBJ1-2 | - | 14 | - | TRBV27 | CASSLLAEGSGYTF | TGTGCCAGCAGTTTATTGGCAGAGGGGAGTGGCTACACCTTC
TRBJ1-2 | - | 17 | - | TRBV28 | CASSLGGSGALNYGYTF | TGTGCCAGCAGTTTAGGCGGGTCAGGGGCACTTAACTATGGCTACACCTTC